This T cell receptor beta chain was recorded in a study of a mutant IDH1 vaccine in newly diagnosed glioma. The germline V and J ends were trimmed by 5 bases and 3 bases, with 16 bases remaining between them. This CDR3 has 15 amino acids. Germline CDR1 and CDR2: SGHVS and FNYEAQ. Only in-frame clones appear in the TCRdb table, and some are missing; sequencing was by immunoSEQ multiplex PCR. The sample contains roughly 60,000 clones, roughly 79% of which appear only once. Note on this clone: Antigen: not known.

The time point is: week 35, safety follow-up. The investigators gave 300 ug of mutant IDH1 20-mer peptide in each vaccine dose, together with topical imiquimod. Donors harbored newly found WHO grade 3 or 4 IDH1-mutant, ATRX-lost astrocytomas. This chain links TRBV7-6 with TRBJ1-2; D not certain. The material was PBMCs, obtained from a glioma patient whose treatment included an IDH1 peptide vaccine. The sequence was collected from a man between 40 and 49 years old with glioma. The CDR3: CASSQQVGVDYGYTF. CDR3 nucleotide sequence: TGTGCCAGCAGCCAGCAAGTTGGGGTTGACTATGGCTACACCTTC.